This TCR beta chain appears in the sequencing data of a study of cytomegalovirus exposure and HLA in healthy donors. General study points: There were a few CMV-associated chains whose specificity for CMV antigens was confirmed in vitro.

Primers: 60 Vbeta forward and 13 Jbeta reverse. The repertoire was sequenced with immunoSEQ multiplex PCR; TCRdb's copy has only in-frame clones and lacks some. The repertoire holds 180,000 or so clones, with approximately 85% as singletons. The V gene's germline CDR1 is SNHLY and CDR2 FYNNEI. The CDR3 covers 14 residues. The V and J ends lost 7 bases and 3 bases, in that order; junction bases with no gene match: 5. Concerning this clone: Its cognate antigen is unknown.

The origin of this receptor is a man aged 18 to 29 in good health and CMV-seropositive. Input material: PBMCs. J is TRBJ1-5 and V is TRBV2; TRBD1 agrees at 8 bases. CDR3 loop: CASKDRVSNQPQHF. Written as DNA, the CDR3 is TGTGCCAGCAAGGACAGGGTATCCAATCAGCCCCAGCATTTT.